This T cell receptor (beta chain) was recovered during a study of T cell repertoires in cytomegalovirus infection. About the research overall: Public signatures in TCR beta pointed to CMV infection and matching HLA type.

The CDR3 is 16 residues long. The germline gives CDR1 DFQATT, CDR2 SNEGSKA (reference sequence). V shed 6 bases and J shed 0 bases, with 21 bases lying between them. Each CDR3 protein is one row after TCRdb ran MiXCR on the reads. The table lists 85,000 to 130,000 distinct CDR3 sequences, roughly a quarter of them singletons. Study-wide results and limits: The cumulative frequency of public TCR beta families distinguished individuals who carried CMV together with the relevant HLA. Ex vivo, HLA-C-restricted CMV-specific TCR beta clonotypes prevailed over the rest of the response.

Comments on this clonotype: No antigen is known for it.

V is TRBV20-1 and J is TRBJ2-7; no clear D. Source material: CD8+ T cells from PBMCs. The receptor comes from a human donor in good health (CMV status not recorded). Some clones in this sample may be carry-over from other donors' samples. The CDR3 sequence: CSAIETLGENSYEQYF. The DNA for the CDR3 is TGCAGTGCAATAGAGACCCTGGGCGAAAACTCCTACGAGCAGTACTTC.